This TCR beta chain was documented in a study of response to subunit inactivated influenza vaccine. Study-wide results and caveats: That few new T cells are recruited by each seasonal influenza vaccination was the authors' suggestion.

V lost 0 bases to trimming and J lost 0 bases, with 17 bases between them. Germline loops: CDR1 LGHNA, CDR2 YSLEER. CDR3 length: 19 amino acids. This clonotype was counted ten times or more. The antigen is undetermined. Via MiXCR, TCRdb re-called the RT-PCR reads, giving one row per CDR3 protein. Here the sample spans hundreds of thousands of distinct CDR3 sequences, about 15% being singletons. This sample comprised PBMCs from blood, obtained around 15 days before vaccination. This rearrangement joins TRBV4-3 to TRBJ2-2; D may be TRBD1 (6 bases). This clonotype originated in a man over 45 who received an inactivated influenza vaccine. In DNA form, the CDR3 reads TGCGCCAGCAGCCAAGACCCTCCGGGACAATCGACGAACACCGGGGAGCTGTTTTTT. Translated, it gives CASSQDPPGQSTNTGELFF.